The 32 T cell receptor beta chains listed next were all sequenced from one sample in a study of shared clonotypes between healthy human individuals. Only in-frame clones appear in the TCRdb table, and some are missing; sequencing was by immunoSEQ multiplex PCR. The table shows more than 600,000 clones, with 90% to 95% occurring only once. CD45RO negativity and positive selection for CCR7 defined naive CD8 cells, a population that excluded terminally differentiated effector memory CD45RA+ cells. Sample: naive CD8+ T cells sorted from blood. The receptors stem from a man in his thirties or forties in good health.

The V call is TRBV7-9, the J call TRBJ2-2; 11 bases are a match to TRBD1. Germline values: CDR1 SEHNR, CDR2 FQNEAQ (reference sequence). V shed 7 bases and J 8 bases; nucleotides not matched to a gene: 12. This CDR3 contains 16 residues. The CDR3 reads CASTEWTGGSKGELFF. CDR3 DNA sequence: TGTGCCAGCACCGAATGGACAGGGGGCTCCAAGGGGGAGCTGTTTTTT.

The gene calls are TRBV7-8 and TRBJ2-3, with D uncertain. Trimming pared 2 bases from V and 4 bases from J, leaving 10 bases between. The CDR3 consists of 14 residues. CDR1 is SGHVS and CDR2 is FQNEAQ in the germline V gene. CDR3: CASSLSVPPDTQYF. As DNA, the CDR3 is TGTGCCAGCAGCTTATCCGTCCCCCCAGATACGCAGTATTTT.

To note about this clone: The junction differs from germline at one of its ends, possibly a read error. J is TRBJ1-5 and V is TRBV6-6; TRBD1 matches 9 bases. CDR1 MNHNY and CDR2 SVGAGI come from the germline V gene (reference sequence). The CDR3 runs 15 residues. The CDR3 loop reads CASSYYRDRDQPQHF. The CDR3, as DNA: TGTGCCAGCAGCTACTACCGGGACAGGGACCAGCCCCAGCATTTT.

With respect to this clone: This same CDR3 is encoded by further DNA sequences in the sample. The J gene is TRBJ2-7, the V gene TRBV27; 9 bases align to TRBD1. CDR1 and CDR2 (germline): MNHEY, SMNVEV (reference sequence). Unmatched junction bases numbered 10, after V lost 6 bases and J lost 4 bases. This CDR3 is built from 15 residues. CDR3 sequence: CASSRSGTGIYEQYF. The CDR3 DNA reads as TGTGCCAGCAGCCGTTCCGGGACAGGGATTTACGAGCAGTACTTC.

The genes are TRBV19 and TRBJ2-7; perhaps TRBD2 as D (6 bases). V gave up 4 bases and J gave up 2 bases, with 12 bases separating them. This CDR3 comprises 14 residues. Germline-derived CDR1 and CDR2 are LNHDA and SQIVND (reference sequence). The CDR3 is CASSSLAYAYEQYF. The CDR3 bases are TGTGCCAGTAGTAGTCTAGCGTACGCCTACGAGCAGTACTTC.

In this sample, this clone turned up once. The rearrangement uses TRBV5-5 and TRBJ2-7, with D perhaps TRBD2 (6 bases). Trimming stripped 7 bases from V and 6 bases from J, with 17 bases between. Germline assignment: CDR1 SGHKS and CDR2 YYEKEE (reference sequence). CDR3 length: 13 residues. The DNA for the CDR3 is TGTGCCAGCGTCCGGGACTCCCTCGCCGAGCAGTACTTC. Translated, it gives CASVRDSLAEQYF.

The chain links TRBV30 to TRBJ2-1; possibly TRBD2 for D (6 bases). V gave up 4 bases and J gave up 9 bases, with 13 bases separating them. Germline-derived CDR1 and CDR2 are GTSNPN and SVGIG (reference sequence). The CDR3 extends over 12 amino acids. CDR3: CAWTGRTGEQFF. CDR3 sequence (DNA): TGTGCCTGGACCGGGAGAACGGGTGAGCAGTTCTTC.

This chain joins TRBV7-3 and TRBJ2-1; 7 nucleotides line up with TRBD2. CDR1 and CDR2 (germline): SGHTA, FQGTGA. V trimming: 2 bases; J trimming: 0 bases; junction bases outside the gene matches: 4. The CDR3 runs to 16 residues. DNA of the CDR3: TGTGCCAGCAGCTTATATGCGGGGGACTCCTACAATGAGCAGTTCTTC. This translates into CASSLYAGDSYNEQFF.

V usage is TRBV28 and J usage is TRBJ2-3; 8 bases are shared with TRBD2. V lost 6 bases and J lost 5; bases outside the gene matches: 7. The CDR3 totals 14 residues. Germline V gene lookup returns CDR1 MDHEN and CDR2 SYDVKM. In DNA form, the CDR3 reads TGTGCCAGCAGCCGACAGCGGGAGATAGATACGCAGTATTTT. It codes for CASSRQREIDTQYF.

J is TRBJ2-7 and V is TRBV7-9, with a weak D call TRBD1 (6 bases). This CDR3 spans 15 amino acids. Per germline, CDR1 SEHNR and CDR2 FQNEAQ (reference sequence). Trimming took off 0 bases at V and 8 bases at J, with 17 bases between the two ends. The CDR3 spells CASSLAQGRGSQQYF. The CDR3 coding sequence is TGTGCCAGCAGCTTAGCTCAGGGTAGGGGGAGTCAGCAGTACTTC.

This chain uses TRBV10-1 with TRBJ2-7; D may be TRBD1 (6 bases). V lost 5 bases to trimming and J lost 2 bases, with 16 bases between them. The CDR3 runs to 15 residues. Germline V lookup: CDR1 WNHNN, CDR2 SYGVQD (reference sequence). CDR3 DNA: TGCGCCAGCAGTAAGATCCCAGGGGCGACCTACGAGCAGTACTTC. Translating gives CASSKIPGATYEQYF.

In DNA form, the CDR3 reads TGTGCCAGCAGTTTAAGGGACAGGAACGAGCAGTACTTC. It yields the protein CASSLRDRNEQYF. This chain uses TRBV28 with TRBJ2-7; 8 nucleotides match TRBD1. V shed 2 bases, J shed 5 bases, and the junction held 2 bases outside the gene matches. The CDR3 extends over 13 amino acids. Germline V gene lookup returns CDR1 MDHEN and CDR2 SYDVKM.

The chain carries TRBV29-1 and TRBJ2-1; D not certain. The germline V and J ends were trimmed by 8 bases and 4 bases, with 15 bases remaining between them. The CDR3 length is 13 residues. The germline V gene encodes CDR1 SQVTM and CDR2 ANQGSEA. CDR3 sequence: CSSRIPLYNEQFF. The DNA of the CDR3 is TGCAGCTCCCGCATACCCCTATACAATGAGCAGTTCTTC.

The genes are TRBV6-4 and TRBJ2-7, with TRBD2 identical over 11 bases. The J segment lost 4 bases and the V segment lost 10 bases, leaving 15 bases of the junction unmatched. CDR3 length equals 16 residues. CDR1 and CDR2 (germline): MRHNA, SNTAGT. CDR3 sequence reads: CAKTLARRTSGYEQYF. The CDR3 DNA is TGTGCCAAGACTCTAGCGCGCCGGACTAGCGGGTACGAGCAGTACTTC.

The V gene is TRBV7-8, the J gene TRBJ2-1; 9 bases line up with TRBD2. Trimming cost V 3 bases and J 4 bases; bases outside gene matches: 10. Germline CDR1 reads SGHVS; CDR2 reads FQNEAQ. The length of the CDR3 is 17 residues. This chain's CDR3 is CASSLSGRTSLYNEQFF. CDR3 nucleotide sequence: TGTGCCAGCAGCTTGAGCGGGAGGACTAGTCTGTACAATGAGCAGTTCTTC.

This rearrangement joins TRBV29-1 to TRBJ2-1, with 11 bases identical to TRBD2. This CDR3 is 13 amino acids long. Germline V gene lookup returns CDR1 SQVTM and CDR2 ANQGSEA. The ends lost 6 bases at V and 9 bases at J; junction bases unmatched: 7. CDR3 region: CSVWSLAGVEQFF. CDR3 nucleotide sequence: TGCAGCGTGTGGTCACTAGCGGGAGTTGAGCAGTTCTTC.

The chain is built from TRBV2 and TRBJ2-1; TRBD2 aligns across 13 bases. CDR3 length: 15 residues. Losses at the gene ends were 6 bases for V and 4 bases for J; bases not matched to a gene: 3. The germline CDR1 and CDR2 sequences are SNHLY and FYNNEI. Here the CDR3 DNA reads TGTGCCAGCAGCCGACTAGCGGGAGGATACAATGAGCAGTTCTTC. This sequence encodes CASSRLAGGYNEQFF.

This chain joins TRBV7-9 and TRBJ1-1; 7 nucleotides line up with TRBD1. There are 18 residues in the CDR3. The germline gives CDR1 SEHNR, CDR2 FQNEAQ (reference sequence). J gave up 12 bases and V 5 bases, and 27 bases lay outside the gene matches. In DNA, the CDR3 is TGTGCCAGCAGCAAAACCAACCAACCGAACCCCAGAACAGGGGCGCCTTTCTTT. This gives the protein CASSKTNQPNPRTGAPFF.

J is TRBJ2-7 and V is TRBV20-1; no definite D call. This CDR3 region has 11 residues. V lost 2 bases and J 3 bases, leaving 5 bases between the germline ends. In germline, CDR1 is DFQATT, CDR2 SNEGSKA (reference sequence). CDR3 in DNA: TGCAGTGCTAGACCTAGCTACGAGCAGTACTTC. Translation: CSARPSYEQYF.

The chain combines TRBV25-1 with TRBJ2-1; D is perhaps TRBD2 (6 bases). The CDR3 covers 15 residues. The V gene lost 4 bases and the J gene lost 3 bases, with 13 bases spanning the gap. The germline V gene encodes CDR1 MGHDK and CDR2 SYGVNS. The CDR3 spells CASSAPGRVYNEQFF. The CDR3 DNA reads TGTGCCAGCAGTGCTCCCGGGAGAGTCTACAATGAGCAGTTCTTC.

V usage is TRBV7-9 and J usage is TRBJ2-1; 10 bases are a match to TRBD2. The germline V gene encodes CDR1 SEHNR and CDR2 FQNEAQ (reference sequence). The V segment lost 4 bases and the J segment 5 bases; nucleotides outside the gene matches: 5. The CDR3 spans 15 residues. The CDR3 region is CASSSGLATHNEQFF. CDR3 coding DNA: TGTGCCAGCAGCTCGGGACTAGCGACCCACAATGAGCAGTTCTTC.

This chain uses TRBV4-3 with TRBJ2-1, with TRBD2 matching 8 bases. Germline CDR1 is LGHNA and CDR2 is YSLEER. After removal of 1 base from V and 6 bases from J, the junction contained 5 bases not matched to a gene. CDR3 length: 15 amino acids. CDR3 in amino acids: CASSQVAGGGNEQFF. The CDR3 DNA reads as TGCGCCAGCAGCCAAGTCGCGGGAGGTGGCAATGAGCAGTTCTTC.

This clone was picked up a small number of times. V gene TRBV2 combines with J gene TRBJ1-5; TRBD1 is a possible D gene (5 bases). V gave up 2 bases and J gave up 7 bases, with 15 bases separating them. The germline V gene has CDR1 SNHLY and CDR2 FYNNEI. This CDR3 comprises 15 residues. The CDR3 spells CASSEHQGGSQPQHF. The DNA of the CDR3 is TGTGCCAGCAGTGAACACCAGGGAGGGAGCCAGCCCCAGCATTTT.

This chain joins TRBV14 and TRBJ2-5, with D perhaps being TRBD1 or TRBD2 (6 bases each). The J call may be faulty, since TRBJ2-7 better matches the DNA end. Per germline, CDR1 SGHDN and CDR2 FVKESK. The CDR3 is made up of 18 amino acids. The DNA for the CDR3 is TGTGCCAGCAGCCTGGGGGCGGGGCCAGGGTCTTTGGCCTACGAGCAGTACTTC. Its protein is CASSLGAGPGSLAYEQYF.

The genes are TRBV19 and TRBJ2-7; 9 positions agree with TRBD1. Germline V CDR1 and CDR2: LNHDA, SQIVND (reference sequence). With 4 bases clipped from V and 4 bases from J, the junction kept 5 bases outside the gene matches. The length of the CDR3 is 14 residues. This CDR3 is CASSTWTGEYEQYF. DNA for the CDR3: TGTGCCAGTAGTACCTGGACAGGGGAGTACGAGCAGTACTTC.

The rearrangement joins TRBV27 to TRBJ2-3; 7 nucleotides agree with TRBD2. V lost 5 bases to trimming and J lost 4 bases; unmatched junction nucleotides: 15. Germline V CDR1 and CDR2: MNHEY, SMNVEV (reference sequence). This CDR3 contains 17 residues. CDR3 loop: CASSPPPTEGGADTQYF. The CDR3, as DNA: TGTGCCAGCAGTCCGCCACCGACTGAGGGAGGGGCAGATACGCAGTATTTT.

Comments on this clone: This may stem from a read error, because a much larger clone lies one nucleotide away. The genes are TRBV28 and TRBJ2-5; D not certain. The J call is doubtful: the DNA matches TRBJ2-7 better. This CDR3 contains 11 residues. CDR1 MDHEN and CDR2 SYDVKM come from the germline V gene. CDR3 nucleotide sequence: TGTGCCAGCAGTTCAGTATACGAGCAGTACTTC. Amino acids: CASSSVYEQYF.

V and J are TRBV27 and TRBJ2-1; D is unresolved. This CDR3 has 10 amino acids. Trimming pared 8 bases from V and 8 bases from J, leaving 7 bases between. CDR1 and CDR2 from the germline V gene are MNHEY and SMNVEV (reference sequence). CDR3 region: CASGWDEQFF. The CDR3 DNA is TGTGCCAGCGGATGGGATGAGCAGTTCTTC.

V gene TRBV2 combines with J gene TRBJ2-7, with 14 bases aligning to TRBD2. Germline CDR1 and CDR2: SNHLY and FYNNEI. V lost 8 bases, J lost 7 bases, and 13 bases stayed unmatched. The CDR3 totals 16 residues. The CDR3 reads CASPTSGRARGGEQYF. CDR3 nucleotides: TGTGCCAGCCCGACTAGCGGGAGGGCCAGGGGAGGGGAGCAGTACTTC.

This clone was recorded a few times. V usage is TRBV4-1 and J usage is TRBJ1-1; D is ambiguous. This CDR3 has 15 residues. V gave up 1 base and J gave up 4 bases, with 13 bases separating them. CDR1 is MGHRA, CDR2 YSYEKL, per germline. CDR3 nucleotide sequence: TGCGCCAGCAGCCAAGTTGGTTCGTCGGCCACTGAAGCTTTCTTT. Its protein is CASSQVGSSATEAFF.

This sequence joins TRBV7-6 and TRBJ1-3; no clear D gene. Germline V gene sequence: CDR1 SGHVS, CDR2 FNYEAQ. There are 14 residues in the CDR3. V lost 0 bases to trimming and J lost 4 bases, with 7 bases between them. The CDR3 here is CASSLAGLGNTIYF. CDR3 coding DNA: TGTGCCAGCAGCTTAGCTGGCCTCGGAAACACCATATATTTT.

The chain carries TRBV15 and TRBJ2-7; 7 bases map to TRBD1. This CDR3 spans 13 amino acids. J gave up 7 bases and V 6 bases, and 9 bases lay outside the gene matches. Germline-derived CDR1 and CDR2 are LNHNV and YYDKDF (reference sequence). The CDR3 DNA reads as TGTGCCACCAGACGTTCCGGGACAGAAGAGCAGTACTTC. This codes for CATRRSGTEEQYF.